The present T cell receptor beta chain was sequenced within a study of identical twins. cDNA molecules carried unique molecular identifiers, and template switching added a universal primer site. TCRdb recomputed calls from the 5' RACE reads with MiXCR, one row per CDR3 protein. The sample contains fewer than 800,000 distinct CDR3 sequences, less than 9% of which appear only once. This CDR3 has 15 residues. Trimming at V came to 2 bases and at J to 7 bases, leaving 8 bases not matched to a gene. Per the germline V gene, CDR1 is WNHNN and CDR2 is SYGVQD (reference sequence). This clonotype was detected many times. Its specificity is not known. General study points: Cord blood's abundant beta clonotypes had fewer insertions, unlike memory repertoires.

The donors were all healthy and Caucasian. These data were likewise used in another study, on yellow fever vaccine responses in identical twins.

The source of this sequence is a woman aged 18-30 years in good health. This chain joins TRBV10-1 and TRBJ2-7, with 10 bases matching TRBD1. The sequenced sample was PBMCs. This CDR3 reads CASSERSGTGVEQYF. The CDR3 bases are TGCGCCAGCAGTGAGCGATCCGGGACAGGGGTTGAGCAGTACTTC.